One and the same sample provided the 26 T cell receptor beta chains below, sequenced in a study of OX40 agonist ivuxolimab in advanced cancers. Sequenced by immunoSEQ multiplex PCR; TCRdb stores in-frame clones only, minus some. Of 80,000 to 95,000 clones listed, around nine tenths are singletons. The sequences come from CD4+ or CD8+ T cells sorted from blood, collected in a trial of the OX40 agonist ivuxolimab. The receptors stem from an adult with an advanced solid tumor such as melanoma, head and neck, liver or kidney cancer.

This chain uses TRBV20-1 with TRBJ2-1; D gene uncertain. Looked up from germline, CDR1 is DFQATT and CDR2 is SNEGSKA (reference sequence). This CDR3 is built from 11 residues. V gave up 3 bases and J gave up 9 bases, with 9 bases separating them. CDR3 nucleotide sequence: TGCAGTGCTAGCGTCCTTTCTGAGCAGTTCTTC. Translated: CSASVLSEQFF.

J is TRBJ1-3 and V is TRBV9; 8 bases fit TRBD1. V shed 2 bases and J 3 bases; nucleotides not matched to a gene: 4. Germline assignment: CDR1 SGDLS and CDR2 YYNGEE. The CDR3 covers 15 residues. In nucleotides, the CDR3 is TGTGCCAGCAGCGTCCAGGGGGCCGGTGGAAACACCATATATTTT. Residues: CASSVQGAGGNTIYF.

Here the CDR3 reads CASSEVGRPHTGELFF. The CDR3 nucleotides are TGCGCCAGCAGCGAAGTCGGGAGGCCACACACCGGGGAGCTGTTTTTT. The chain joins TRBV5-1 to TRBJ2-2, with TRBD2 matching over 7 bases. CDR3 length: 16 residues. Trimming removed 4 bases from V and 3 bases from J; junction bases left unmatched: 9. From germline, CDR1 is SGHRS and CDR2 YFSETQ. The full variable domain, its missing parts supplied by reference TRBV5-1 and TRBJ2-2, is KAGVTQTPRYLIKTRGQQVTLSCSPISGHRSVSWYQQTPGQGLQFLFEYFSETQRNKGNFPGRFSGRQFSNSRSEMNVSTLELGDSALYLCASSEVGRPHTGELFFGEGSRLTVL.

The rearrangement links TRBV5-8 to TRBJ1-3; maybe TRBD1 (5 bases). CDR3 length: 14 residues. CDR1 and CDR2 (germline): SGHTS, YDEGEE. V was shortened by 2 bases and J by 2 bases, with 8 bases between the two germline ends. As DNA, the CDR3 is TGTGCCAGCAGCTTCGGGGGAACTGGAAACACCATATATTTT. Residues: CASSFGGTGNTIYF.

The rearrangement joins TRBV28 to TRBJ2-7; D gene ambiguous. Trimming shortened V by 6 bases and J by 2 bases, and 14 bases separated the two germline ends. Germline V gene sequence: CDR1 MDHEN, CDR2 SYDVKM. The CDR3 is 14 amino acids. The CDR3 reads CASRSWAGTYEQYF. CDR3 nucleotide sequence: TGTGCCAGCAGATCTTGGGCCGGTACCTACGAGCAGTACTTC.

The J gene is TRBJ1-5, the V gene TRBV15; D not resolved. The length of the CDR3 is 15 residues. Trimming took 3 bases from V and 0 from J, leaving 9 bases between them. The germline V gene has CDR1 LNHNV and CDR2 YYDKDF (reference sequence). DNA of the CDR3: TGTGCCACCAGCAGCGACCCGTATAGCAATCAGCCCCAGCATTTT. This translates into CATSSDPYSNQPQHF.

The gene calls are TRBV19 and TRBJ1-2, with TRBD1 identical over 11 bases. With 5 bases clipped from V and 7 bases from J, the junction kept 9 bases outside the gene matches. Germline V gene sequence: CDR1 LNHDA, CDR2 SQIVND (reference sequence). This CDR3 region has 15 residues. This chain's CDR3 is CASSPGGQGAVGYTF. The DNA for the CDR3 is TGTGCCAGTAGTCCTGGAGGACAGGGGGCAGTTGGCTACACCTTC.

The rearrangement links TRBV28 to TRBJ2-7; no definite D call. V was clipped by 4 bases and J by 2 bases, with 6 bases between them. The CDR3 sequence is 12 residues long. CDR1 and CDR2 from the germline V gene are MDHEN and SYDVKM. The CDR3 protein is CASSSATYEQYF. DNA of the CDR3: TGTGCCAGCAGTTCGGCTACCTACGAGCAGTACTTC.

The chain links TRBV7-8 to TRBJ2-1; D is unclear. The CDR3 is 13 amino acids. Germline values: CDR1 SGHVS, CDR2 FQNEAQ. V lost 1 base and J 9 bases, leaving 10 bases between the germline ends. The CDR3 sequence is CASSLVGEAEQFF. The DNA of the CDR3 is TGTGCCAGCAGCTTAGTGGGTGAGGCTGAGCAGTTCTTC.

J is TRBJ2-3 and V is TRBV10-3; D may be TRBD1 or TRBD2 (6 bases each). The V gene lost 10 bases and the J gene lost 3 bases, with 11 bases spanning the gap. Per the germline V gene, CDR1 is ENHRY and CDR2 is SYGVKD. There are 12 residues in the CDR3. DNA for the CDR3: TGTGCCACCCGGAGGGGGACAGATACGCAGTATTTT. Translated: CATRRGTDTQYF.

The chain employs TRBV7-2 and TRBJ1-3; 8 positions agree with TRBD1. This CDR3 comprises 17 residues. Looked up from germline, CDR1 is SGHTA and CDR2 is FQGNSA. Losses at the gene ends were 3 bases for V and 2 bases for J; bases not matched to a gene: 9. The CDR3 sequence is CASSFGQGIYTGNTIYF. The CDR3 DNA is TGTGCCAGCAGCTTCGGACAGGGAATATACACTGGAAACACCATATATTTT.

CDR3 DNA: TGTGCCAGCAGCGTAACTGTTCGGGGGGCTGGCTACACCTTC. This translates into CASSVTVRGAGYTF. The chain links TRBV9 to TRBJ1-2; D possibly corresponds to TRBD1 (6 bases). V was cut by 1 base and J by 7 bases, with 14 bases left in between. The germline CDR1 and CDR2 sequences are SGDLS and YYNGEE. This CDR3 has 14 amino acids.

V is TRBV7-2 and J is TRBJ2-7; 9 bases align to TRBD1. Germline V lookup: CDR1 SGHTA, CDR2 FQGNSA. The CDR3 is 15 residues long. V dropped 6 bases and J dropped 1; count of bases not matched to a gene: 7. The CDR3, as DNA: TGTGCCAGCAGATCTCCGGGACAGGGATCCTACGAGCAGTACTTC. Amino acid sequence: CASRSPGQGSYEQYF.

This clone was detected once. The chain links TRBV5-1 to TRBJ2-5, with D unresolved. The CDR3 contains 12 residues. V was trimmed by 2 bases and J by 1 base, leaving 3 bases between them. Germline V gene lookup returns CDR1 SGHRS and CDR2 YFSETQ. The CDR3: CASSFSQETQYF. The CDR3 coding sequence is TGCGCCAGCAGCTTCAGCCAAGAGACCCAGTACTTC. Together with reference TRBV5-1 and TRBJ2-5, the CDR3 gives the full variable domain: KAGVTQTPRYLIKTRGQQVTLSCSPISGHRSVSWYQQTPGQGLQFLFEYFSETQRNKGNFPGRFSGRQFSNSRSEMNVSTLELGDSALYLCASSFSQETQYFGPGTRLLVL.

This clone occurred a few times. J is TRBJ2-2 and V is TRBV5-1, with TRBD1 identical over 9 bases. Per germline, CDR1 SGHRS and CDR2 YFSETQ. Trimming cost V 3 bases and J 5 bases; bases outside gene matches: 5. CDR3 length: 15 amino acids. In nucleotides, the CDR3 is TGCGCCAGCAGCTCGGGACAGGGAAGAACCGGGGAGCTGTTTTTT. This encodes CASSSGQGRTGELFF.

The CDR3 reads CASRPGTSGTYEQYF. CDR3 bases: TGTGCCAGCAGGCCCGGGACTAGTGGTACCTACGAGCAGTACTTC. The chain combines TRBV2 with TRBJ2-7; 8 bases map to TRBD2. Germline V gene sequence: CDR1 SNHLY, CDR2 FYNNEI. This CDR3 is 15 amino acids long. Germline trimming cut 6 bases from V and 2 bases from J; bases unmatched to any gene: 9.

Turning to this clone: Sequence at one end of the junction differs from germline and may be a read error. The gene calls are TRBV29-1 and TRBJ2-2, with 10 bases identical to TRBD1. The CDR3 length is 14 residues. Germline V gene data show CDR1 as SQVTM and CDR2 as ANQGSEA. CDR3 sequence reads: CSVEDRGFPGAGIF. CDR3 nucleotide sequence: TGCAGCGTTGAGGACAGGGGGTTCCCCGGGGCTGGGATTTTT.

The CDR3 is CASSWTSGGAYVYEQYF. CDR3 bases: TGTGCCAGCAGTTGGACTAGCGGGGGGGCTTATGTCTACGAGCAGTACTTC. The chain is built from TRBV7-2 and TRBJ2-7; 15 bases are shared with TRBD2. The germline V gene has CDR1 SGHTA and CDR2 FQGNSA. The V and J ends lost 6 bases and 3 bases, in that order; junction bases with no gene match: 9. CDR3 size: 17 residues.

In this sample, this clone turned up once. The chain combines TRBV25-1 with TRBJ2-7; the match to TRBD2 covers 8 bases. The germline V gene encodes CDR1 MGHDK and CDR2 SYGVNS. The CDR3 totals 15 residues. After removal of 7 bases from V and 4 bases from J, the junction contained 12 bases not matched to a gene. CDR3 coding DNA: TGTGCCAGCACCTCTGATACTAGCGGCATTTACGAGCAGTACTTC. It is translated as CASTSDTSGIYEQYF.

This rearrangement joins TRBV5-1 to TRBJ2-1; D is uncertain. Trimming stripped 0 bases from V and 7 bases from J, with 8 bases between. The germline CDR1 and CDR2 sequences are SGHRS and YFSETQ. The CDR3 is made up of 13 amino acids. CDR3: CASSLDSENEQFF. In nucleotides, the CDR3 is TGCGCCAGCAGCTTGGACTCTGAAAATGAGCAGTTCTTC. The entire variable domain, with the rest obtained from reference TRBV5-1 and TRBJ2-1, is as follows: KAGVTQTPRYLIKTRGQQVTLSCSPISGHRSVSWYQQTPGQGLQFLFEYFSETQRNKGNFPGRFSGRQFSNSRSEMNVSTLELGDSALYLCASSLDSENEQFFGPGTRLTVL.

The chain uses TRBV14 and TRBJ2-5; D possibly corresponds to TRBD2 (6 bases). This CDR3 has 16 residues. V dropped 0 bases and J dropped 4 bases, with 15 bases sitting between them. Germline V gives CDR1 SGHDN, CDR2 FVKESK. Here the CDR3 DNA reads TGTGCCAGCAGCCAAGATTCGCGGGGTAGGCGAGAGACCCAGTACTTC. This translates into CASSQDSRGRRETQYF. Filled out from reference TRBV14 and TRBJ2-5, the complete variable domain reads EAGVTQFPSHSVIEKGQTVTLRCDPISGHDNLYWYRRVMGKEIKFLLHFVKESKQDESGMPNNRFLAERTGGTYSTLKVQPAELEDSGVYFCASSQDSRGRRETQYFGPGTRLLVL.

The chain joins TRBV28 to TRBJ2-3; 8 nucleotides match TRBD2. Germline V gene lookup returns CDR1 MDHEN and CDR2 SYDVKM. The V gene end was trimmed by 9 bases and the J gene end by 5 bases; junction bases not matched to a gene: 13. The CDR3 has 15 amino acids. The CDR3 sequence is CASWGNSGNGDTQYF. The CDR3 bases are TGTGCCAGTTGGGGTAATAGCGGGAATGGAGATACGCAGTATTTT.

This chain joins TRBV6-1 and TRBJ1-4; the D is unclear. Trimming took off 7 bases at V and 5 bases at J, with 17 bases between the two ends. CDR3 length: 15 residues. The germline V gene encodes CDR1 MNHNS and CDR2 SASEGT. CDR3 coding DNA: TGTGCCAGCATCAGGTGGGCACAGCCGAATGAAAAACTGTTTTTT. Residues: CASIRWAQPNEKLFF.

This chain joins TRBV5-1 and TRBJ2-3, with TRBD1 matching over 8 bases. Trimming removed 1 base from V and 1 base from J; junction bases left unmatched: 8. Germline V gene lookup returns CDR1 SGHRS and CDR2 YFSETQ. CDR3 length: 17 residues. The CDR3 DNA reads TGCGCCAGCAGCTTGCCCGGGACAGGATCCCGCACAGATACGCAGTATTTT. It codes for CASSLPGTGSRTDTQYF.

V and J are TRBV5-8 and TRBJ1-1; D is unclear. The CDR3 sequence is 14 residues long. CDR1 and CDR2 from the germline V gene are SGHTS and YDEGEE. V was pared by 0 bases and J by 9 bases, with 15 bases between. CDR3 sequence (DNA): TGTGCCAGCAGCTTGGCCGACGGGCTCCATAAAGCTTTCTTT. It yields the protein CASSLADGLHKAFF.

CDR3 sequence: CASSLRTGYGWNGYTF. The CDR3 DNA is TGTGCCAGCAGCCTCCGGACAGGGTACGGCTGGAATGGCTACACCTTC. The chain carries TRBV9 and TRBJ1-2, with 8 bases matching TRBD1. Germline V gene sequence: CDR1 SGDLS, CDR2 YYNGEE. V lost 4 bases to trimming and J lost 6 bases; unmatched junction nucleotides: 14. This CDR3 has 16 residues. Full variable domain (rest looked up from reference TRBV9 and TRBJ1-2): DSGVTQTPKHLITATGQRVTLRCSPRSGDLSVYWYQQSLDQGLQFLIQYYNGEERAKGNILERFSAQQFPDLHSELNLSSLELGDSALYFCASSLRTGYGWNGYTFGSGTRLTVV.